Included here is one T cell receptor (beta chain) sequence, with context. The antigen is not known. This record comes from a study of vaccination effects on CD4 cells after COVID-19. As for the study in general: A couple of convalescent patients each provided a sample, at 16 days and at one week before vaccination.

Expansion with viral peptide pools was applied to antigen-specific CD4+ T cells by the ViraFEST assay prior to sequencing. Once cultured for under 11 days, the cells underwent separation to obtain CD4+ T cells. PCR-confirmed SARS-CoV-2 infection occurred in the person between March and December 2020. Some clones are missing from TCRdb's copy, which holds only in-frame ones; the method was immunoSEQ multiplex PCR. The sample holds tens of thousands of clones, approximately 72% seen once. Germline values: CDR1 SGHAT, CDR2 FQDESV (reference sequence). This CDR3 spans 13 amino acids. The V end lost 5 bases, the J end lost 8 bases, and 13 bases lay between the germline ends.

This sequence originates from a human donor who had a prior SARS-CoV-2 infection. The V and J genes are TRBV11-1 and TRBJ2-1; D is undetermined. Material: CD4+ T cells from PBMCs cultured with HCoV-NL63 spike peptides, obtained before COVID-19 vaccination. CDR3 protein: CASSRRPKDEQFF. The CDR3 region has the DNA TGTGCCAGCAGCCGACGTCCGAAGGATGAGCAGTTCTTC.